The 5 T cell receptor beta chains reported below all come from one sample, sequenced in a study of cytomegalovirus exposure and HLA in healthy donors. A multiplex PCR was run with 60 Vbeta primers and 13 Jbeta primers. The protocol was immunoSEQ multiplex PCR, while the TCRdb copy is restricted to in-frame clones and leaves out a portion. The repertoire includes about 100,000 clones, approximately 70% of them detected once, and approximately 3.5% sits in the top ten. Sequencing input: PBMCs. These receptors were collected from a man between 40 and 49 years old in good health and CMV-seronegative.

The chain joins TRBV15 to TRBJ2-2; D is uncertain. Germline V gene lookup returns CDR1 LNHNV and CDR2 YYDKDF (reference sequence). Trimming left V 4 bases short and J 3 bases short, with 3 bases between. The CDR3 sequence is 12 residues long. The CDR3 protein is CATSKHTGELFF. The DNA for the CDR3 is TGTGCCACCAGCAAGCACACCGGGGAGCTGTTTTTT.

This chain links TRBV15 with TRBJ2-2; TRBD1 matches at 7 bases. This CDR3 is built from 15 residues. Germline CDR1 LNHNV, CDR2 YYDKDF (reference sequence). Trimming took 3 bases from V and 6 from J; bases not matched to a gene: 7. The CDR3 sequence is CATSRRVQGAGELFF. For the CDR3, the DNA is TGTGCCACCAGCAGGAGGGTCCAGGGGGCCGGGGAGCTGTTTTTT.

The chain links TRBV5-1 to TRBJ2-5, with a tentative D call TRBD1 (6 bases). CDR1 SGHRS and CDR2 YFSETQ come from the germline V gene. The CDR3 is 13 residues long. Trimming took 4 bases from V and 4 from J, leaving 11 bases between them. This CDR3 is CASSGGQTETQYF. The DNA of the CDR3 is TGCGCCAGCAGCGGAGGACAGACAGAGACCCAGTACTTC.

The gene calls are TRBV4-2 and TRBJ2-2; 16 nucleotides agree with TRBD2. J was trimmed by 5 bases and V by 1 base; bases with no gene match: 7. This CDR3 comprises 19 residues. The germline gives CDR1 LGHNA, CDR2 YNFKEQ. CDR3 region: CASSQGPGLAGGRTGELFF. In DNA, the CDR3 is TGTGCCAGCAGCCAAGGACCGGGACTAGCGGGGGGGCGTACCGGGGAGCTGTTTTTT.

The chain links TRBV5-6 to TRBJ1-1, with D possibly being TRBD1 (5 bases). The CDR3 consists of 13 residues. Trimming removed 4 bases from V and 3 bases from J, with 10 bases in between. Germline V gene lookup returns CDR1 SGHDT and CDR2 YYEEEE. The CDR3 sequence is CASSPDRYTEAFF. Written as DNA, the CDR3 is TGTGCCAGCAGCCCCGACAGATACACTGAAGCTTTCTTT.